Shown below are 18 T cell receptor beta chains from a single sample sequenced in a study of tumor and adjacent non-tumor tissue in lung cancer. A modified ARM-PCR protocol with three rounds of nested PCR amplified TCRbeta. TCRdb reprocessed the multiplex PCR reads with MiXCR, giving one entry per CDR3 protein. The table has over 110,000 distinct CDR3 sequences, approximately 72% seen once. RNA was extracted from bulk tissue without any cell sorting. The material sequenced was lung tumor tissue. The origin of the receptors is a man between 60 and 75 years old with small cell lung cancer.

The chain couples TRBV28 to TRBJ1-5; no firm D call. In germline, CDR1 is MDHEN, CDR2 SYDVKM. The V end was cut by 6 bases, the J end by 5 bases, with 5 bases between. The CDR3 runs to 11 residues. The CDR3 loop is CASSSHQPQHF. DNA for the CDR3: TGTGCCAGCAGCTCTCATCAGCCCCAGCATTTT. Variable domain in full (rest from reference TRBV28 and TRBJ1-5): DVKVTQSSRYLVKRTGEKVFLECVQDMDHENMFWYRQDPGLGLRLIYFSYDVKMKEKGDIPEGYSVSREKKERFSLILESASTNQTSMYLCASSSHQPQHFGDGTRLSIL.

This clonotype was detected many times. The V and J genes are TRBV20-1 and TRBJ2-6; D unclear. The CDR3 extends over 11 amino acids. Germline V lookup: CDR1 DFQATT, CDR2 SNEGSKA (reference sequence). V was shortened by 6 bases and J by 4 bases, with 4 bases between the two germline ends. As DNA, the CDR3 is TGCAGTGCCTCCGGGGCCAACGTCCTGACTTTC. Translated: CSASGANVLTF.

Worth noting for this clonotype: One junction end disagrees with the germline gene, perhaps due to a read error. The chain joins TRBV10-3 to TRBJ2-5, with D unclear. Germline CDR1 reads ENHRY; CDR2 reads SYGVKD. The CDR3 runs 17 residues. The DNA of the CDR3 is TGTGCCATCAGTGAGTCGGTCGGAGCCTCCCAGCGAGAGATCCAGTACTTC. This encodes CAISESVGASQREIQYF.

Of note for this clonotype: This could be a read error, since a much larger clone is one nucleotide away. This CDR3 fails to terminate in the conserved phenylalanine or tryptophan, so it likely reflects a read error. The CDR3 coding sequence is TGTGCACACGCAACAGTGGACAGGGGATACGGCTACACCTTG. It yields the protein CAHATVDRGYGYTL. J is TRBJ1-2 and V is TRBV30, with 9 bases lining up with TRBD1. The germline gives CDR1 GTSNPN, CDR2 SVGIG (reference sequence). The CDR3 consists of 14 residues.

This clonotype was found once. The CDR3 bases are TGTGCCATCAATACCACCGGGGAGCTGTTTTTT. Its protein product is CAINTTGELFF. The chain uses TRBV10-3 and TRBJ2-2; D remains ambiguous. V dropped 7 bases and J dropped 4 bases, with 4 bases sitting between them. Per germline, CDR1 ENHRY and CDR2 SYGVKD. This CDR3 is 11 amino acids long.

The V call is TRBV10-3, the J call TRBJ1-2; tentatively, D is TRBD1 (6 bases). The CDR3 spans 14 residues. V was pared by 4 bases and J by 6 bases, with 15 bases between. The V gene's germline CDR1 is ENHRY and CDR2 SYGVKD. The chain's CDR3 is CAISAEVRGDGYTF. The CDR3 region has the DNA TGTGCCATCAGTGCTGAGGTCAGGGGCGATGGCTACACCTTC.

The table lists this clonotype with a count of one. The V and J genes are TRBV7-3 and TRBJ2-7; TRBD1 agrees at 7 bases. The V and J ends lost 0 bases and 13 bases, in that order; junction bases with no gene match: 3. The CDR3 sequence is 11 residues long. In germline, CDR1 is SGHTA, CDR2 FQGTGA. CDR3 protein: CASSLTGTAYF. The CDR3 DNA reads TGTGCCAGCAGCTTAACCGGGACAGCCTACTTC.

Notes on this clonotype: It may be a read error: a sequence one base away is much more abundant. Because it lacks the conserved phenylalanine or tryptophan at the end, this CDR3 is likely a read error. J is TRBJ2-1 and V is TRBV11-2, with D possibly being TRBD2 (5 bases). The V end was cut by 5 bases, the J end by 0 bases, with 20 bases between. Germline assignment: CDR1 SGHAT and CDR2 FQNNGV. The CDR3 is 18 amino acids. The CDR3 loop reads CASSRGSAGTSSYNEQFL. CDR3 coding DNA: TGTGCCAGCAGCCGGGGAAGCGCGGGTACGAGCTCCTACAATGAGCAGTTCCTC.

This clonotype has a handful of counts. The V gene is TRBV12-3 or TRBV12-4, the J gene TRBJ2-7; the D is unclear. The V end lost 8 bases, the J end lost 6 bases, and 14 bases lay between the germline ends. The CDR3 consists of 12 residues. CDR3 in DNA: TGTGCCAGCGGTCAGCCACCCCGCGAGCAGTACGTC. This sequence encodes CASGQPPREQYV.

In regard to this clonotype: This may be a read error, as it is one base from a much larger clone. This chain links TRBV6-1 with TRBJ1-5; TRBD1 is a possible D gene (5 bases). Germline CDR1 MNHNS, CDR2 SASEGT. The CDR3 consists of 12 residues. The CDR3 region has the DNA TGTGCCAGCGGTGAATGGGACCTCCCTCAGCATTTT. Translated: CASGEWDLPQHF.

As for this clonotype: This clone may be a read error of a much larger clone one base away. This sequence joins TRBV6-5 and TRBJ1-5; unclear D gene. The CDR3 is 15 residues long. Looked up from germline, CDR1 is MNHEY and CDR2 is SVGAGI. The V and J ends lost 11 bases and 0 bases respectively, with 17 bases between them. The CDR3 coding sequence is TGTGCCGGCAAATTCGCACAGTATAGCAATCAGCCCCAGCATTTT. It yields the protein CAGKFAQYSNQPQHF.

This chain uses TRBV29-1 with TRBJ2-1; 7 positions agree with TRBD2. Trimming cost V 2 bases and J 4 bases; bases outside gene matches: 5. This CDR3 is 14 amino acids long. CDR1 is SQVTM, CDR2 ANQGSEA, per germline. The CDR3 loop is CSVEQRGNYNEQFF. The CDR3 DNA follows: TGCAGCGTTGAACAGCGGGGCAATTACAATGAGCAGTTCTTC.

In regard to this clonotype: Here the CDR3 omits its conserved ending phenylalanine or tryptophan, so a read error is the likely source. V gene TRBV10-2 combines with J gene TRBJ2-3, with a tentative D call TRBD2 (5 bases). CDR1 WSHSY and CDR2 SAAADI come from the germline V gene. CDR3 length equals 13 residues. Here the CDR3 reads CASRGSGSDMQYS. CDR3 DNA sequence: TGCGCCAGCAGGGGCTCGGGGTCAGATATGCAGTATTCT.

The chain couples TRBV20-1 to TRBJ1-2; TRBD1 matches at 8 bases. This CDR3 comprises 16 residues. CDR1 and CDR2 from the germline V gene are DFQATT and SNEGSKA (reference sequence). Trimming at V came to 4 bases and at J to 7 bases, leaving 17 bases not matched to a gene. The CDR3 region has the DNA TGCAGTGCTACAAGTGAGGTTGTACAGGGGGTTTCTGGCTACACCTTC. Translation gives CSATSEVVQGVSGYTF.

The V call is TRBV11-2, the J call TRBJ2-7; the D gene is possibly TRBD1 (5 bases). V was clipped by 0 bases and J by 10 bases, with 19 bases between them. The germline CDR1 and CDR2 sequences are SGHAT and FQNNGV. This CDR3 has 15 amino acids. The CDR3 DNA follows: TGTGCCAGCAGCTTAGACCTCAGGGCTACCTACGGTCAGTACGTC. It encodes CASSLDLRATYGQYV.

Comment on this clonotype: Compared with germline, one end of the junction differs, possibly owing to a read error. The chain combines TRBV11-2 with TRBJ1-1, with TRBD1 as a possible D gene (6 bases). CDR1 and CDR2 (germline): SGHAT, FQNNGV. This CDR3 is 17 amino acids long. For the CDR3, the DNA is TGTGCCAGCAGCTCAAAGCAGGGGCGAAGGATAAACACTGAAACTTTCTTC. Translated, it gives CASSSKQGRRINTETFF.

This clonotype has at least ten counts. The gene calls are TRBV28 and TRBJ2-7; D is unresolved. The CDR3 sequence is 14 residues long. V was shortened by 6 bases and J by 2 bases, with 14 bases between the two germline ends. Germline V gene data show CDR1 as MDHEN and CDR2 as SYDVKM. The DNA of the CDR3 is TGTGCCAGCAGAGAAGGACCCGGTGCCTACGAGCAGTACTTC. It encodes CASREGPGAYEQYF.

In the case of this clonotype: A read error is possible here, since a much larger clone lies one base away. The CDR3 sequence is CSASSQRDLTDTQYF. The CDR3, as DNA: TGCAGTGCTAGTTCTCAGCGGGATCTCACAGATACGCAGTATTTT. This chain joins TRBV20-1 and TRBJ2-3; 7 nucleotides agree with TRBD2. This CDR3 has 15 amino acids. The germline CDR1 and CDR2 sequences are DFQATT and SNEGSKA (reference sequence). The V and J ends lost 3 bases and 2 bases, in that order; junction bases with no gene match: 8.